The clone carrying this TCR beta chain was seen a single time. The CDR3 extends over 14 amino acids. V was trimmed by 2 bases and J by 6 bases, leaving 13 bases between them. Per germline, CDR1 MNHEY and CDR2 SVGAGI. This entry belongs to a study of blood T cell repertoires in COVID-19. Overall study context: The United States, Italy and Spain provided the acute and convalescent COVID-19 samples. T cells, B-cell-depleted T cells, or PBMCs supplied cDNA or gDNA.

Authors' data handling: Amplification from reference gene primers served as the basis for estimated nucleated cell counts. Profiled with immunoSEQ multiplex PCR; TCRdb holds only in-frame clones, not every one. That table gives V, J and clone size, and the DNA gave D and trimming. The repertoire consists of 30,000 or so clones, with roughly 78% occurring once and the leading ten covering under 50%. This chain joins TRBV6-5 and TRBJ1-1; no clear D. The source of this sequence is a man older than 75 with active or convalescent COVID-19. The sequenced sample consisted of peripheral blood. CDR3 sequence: CASSYKRAPAEAFF. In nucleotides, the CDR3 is TGTGCCAGCAGTTACAAACGCGCTCCCGCTGAAGCTTTCTTT.